Included here is one T cell receptor beta chain sequence, with context. Its cognate antigen is unknown. The source of the sample is a study of response to subunit inactivated influenza vaccine. Study-wide results and caveats: The authors proposed limited new T cell recruitment per seasonal influenza vaccination.

TCRdb ran MiXCR on the RT-PCR reads and lists one entry per CDR3 protein. This sample has hundreds of thousands of distinct CDR3 sequences, with about an eighth found just once. The length of the CDR3 is 13 residues. V lost 5 bases, J lost 0 bases, and 7 bases lay in between. The specimen comprised PBMCs from blood, sampled on the day of vaccination. The receptor comes from a man in his fifties who received an inactivated influenza vaccine. This chain links TRBV12-3 or TRBV12-4 with TRBJ2-5; D gene ambiguous. The CDR3 nucleotides are TGTGCCAGCAGTACTGCGTACCAAGAGACCCAGTACTTC. Protein: CASSTAYQETQYF.